The next 18 T cell receptor beta chains were all read from a single sample in a study of blood T cell repertoires in COVID-19. TCRdb's copy holds only in-frame clones and misses some; the assay was immunoSEQ multiplex PCR. The table includes about 190,000 clones, roughly 86% detected once. The specimen was peripheral blood. The receptors here all came from an older woman with active or convalescent COVID-19.

This chain joins TRBV4-1 and TRBJ2-2; no firm D call. V lost 3 bases and J 6 bases, leaving 8 bases between the germline ends. CDR1 MGHRA and CDR2 YSYEKL come from the germline V gene. The CDR3 spans 13 residues. The CDR3 loop reads CASSQIAAGELFF. CDR3 sequence (DNA): TGCGCCAGCAGCCAGATTGCAGCCGGGGAGCTGTTTTTT.

For the CDR3, the DNA is TGTGCCAGCAGTTACTCGAGGGGGCGAACAACGGGACAGGGATTTCAAGACTATGGCTACACCTTC. The encoded protein is CASSYSRGRTTGQGFQDYGYTF. The chain has TRBV6-7 and TRBJ1-2; TRBD1 agrees at 9 bases. TRBV6-7 counts as an open reading frame of uncertain function. V shed 0 bases and J 3 bases; nucleotides not matched to a gene: 23. The CDR3 covers 22 residues.

V and J are TRBV9 and TRBJ2-5; TRBD1 matches 9 bases. The V gene's germline CDR1 is SGDLS and CDR2 YYNGEE. Unmatched junction bases numbered 11, after V lost 4 bases and J lost 4 bases. The CDR3 has 16 residues. The CDR3 loop reads CASSKGQGNLLETQYF. The CDR3 DNA sequence: TGTGCCAGCAGCAAGGGACAGGGTAACCTCCTAGAGACCCAGTACTTC.

The rearrangement uses TRBV5-5 and TRBJ2-7; TRBD1 agrees at 7 bases. The CDR3 extends over 16 amino acids. The junction had 16 bases not matched to a gene; V was cut back by 3 bases and J by 7 bases. Germline V gene sequence: CDR1 SGHKS, CDR2 YYEKEE (reference sequence). This chain's CDR3 is CASSSTGQPAPLEQYF. As DNA, the CDR3 is TGTGCCAGCAGCTCCACGGGACAGCCAGCCCCCTTGGAGCAGTACTTC. The entire variable domain, with the rest obtained from reference TRBV5-5 and TRBJ2-7, is as follows: DAGVTQSPTHLIKTRGQQVTLRCSPISGHKSVSWYQQVLGQGPQFIFQYYEKEERGRGNFPDRFSARQFPNYSSELNVNALLLGDSALYLCASSSTGQPAPLEQYFGPGTRLTVT.

The V gene is TRBV7-8, the J gene TRBJ2-7; no reliable D call. Germline V gene lookup returns CDR1 SGHVS and CDR2 FQNEAQ. V gave up 3 bases and J gave up 2 bases, with 8 bases separating them. The CDR3 has 13 amino acids. The CDR3 loop is CASSFPMTYEQYF. The DNA of the CDR3 is TGTGCCAGCAGCTTCCCTATGACCTACGAGCAGTACTTC.

For this clone: Other DNA sequences in the same sample also yield this CDR3. The chain carries TRBV5-1 and TRBJ2-1; 10 positions match TRBD2. Germline CDR1 and CDR2: SGHRS and YFSETQ. The CDR3 extends over 15 amino acids. V was pared by 4 bases and J by 4 bases, with 5 bases of the junction left unmatched. In DNA, the CDR3 is TGCGCCAGCAGCCCCTTAGCGGGAGGTTACAATGAGCAGTTCTTC. Protein product: CASSPLAGGYNEQFF.

J is TRBJ2-7 and V is TRBV28, with D perhaps TRBD2 (6 bases). Per germline, CDR1 MDHEN and CDR2 SYDVKM. The CDR3 spans 11 residues. V dropped 7 bases and J dropped 3 bases, with 7 bases sitting between them. CDR3 coding DNA: TGTGCCAGCATGGGACTCTACGAGCAGTACTTC. Protein sequence: CASMGLYEQYF. The entire variable domain, with the rest obtained from reference TRBV28 and TRBJ2-7, is as follows: DVKVTQSSRYLVKRTGEKVFLECVQDMDHENMFWYRQDPGLGLRLIYFSYDVKMKEKGDIPEGYSVSREKKERFSLILESASTNQTSMYLCASMGLYEQYFGPGTRLTVT.

This clone was seen a single time. The chain has TRBV7-9 and TRBJ2-3; D might be TRBD2 (6 bases). There are 15 residues in the CDR3. V was cut by 1 base and J by 5 bases, with 13 bases left in between. Germline V gene sequence: CDR1 SEHNR, CDR2 FQNEAQ (reference sequence). Here the CDR3 reads CASSLVATRRDTQYF. CDR3 DNA sequence: TGTGCCAGCAGCTTAGTGGCGACTAGGAGAGATACGCAGTATTTT. Full variable domain (outside the CDR3, taken from reference TRBV7-9 and TRBJ2-3): DTGVSQNPRHKITKRGQNVTFRCDPISEHNRLYWYRQTLGQGPEFLTYFQNEAQLEKSRLLSDRFSAERPKGSFSTLEIQRTEQGDSAMYLCASSLVATRRDTQYFGPGTRLTVL.

The rearrangement joins TRBV16 to TRBJ1-5, with 7 bases fitting TRBD1. J gave up 6 bases and V 0 bases, and 5 bases lay outside the gene matches. Per the germline V gene, CDR1 is KGHSY and CDR2 is FQNENV. The CDR3 covers 15 residues. Written as DNA, the CDR3 is TGTGCCAGCAGCCAATCGGGACAGTTGGGTCAGCCCCAGCATTTT. It is translated as CASSQSGQLGQPQHF.

V and J are TRBV2 and TRBJ2-7; TRBD2 aligns across 10 bases. CDR1 is SNHLY and CDR2 is FYNNEI in the germline V gene. The trim removed 5 bases at V and 4 bases at J, leaving 8 bases unmatched. The CDR3 consists of 15 residues. CDR3 protein: CASSQGLADAYEQYF. CDR3 nucleotides: TGTGCCAGCAGTCAAGGACTAGCGGACGCTTACGAGCAGTACTTC.

The J gene is TRBJ2-3, the V gene TRBV19; possibly TRBD1 for D (5 bases). Germline V lookup: CDR1 LNHDA, CDR2 SQIVND (reference sequence). This CDR3 is 15 amino acids long. Trimming took 3 bases from V and 6 from J, leaving 16 bases between them. CDR3 DNA sequence: TGTGCCAGTAGTATTCTGGCTAGGGGAATGGATACGCAGTATTTT. It specifies CASSILARGMDTQYF.

The rearrangement uses TRBV27 and TRBJ2-3; 11 positions agree with TRBD2. This CDR3 contains 18 residues. Germline values: CDR1 MNHEY, CDR2 SMNVEV (reference sequence). V shed 5 bases and J 2 bases; nucleotides not matched to a gene: 12. CDR3 nucleotides: TGTGCCAGCAGTAAACCGGGACTAGCGGTCCTCACCACAGATACGCAGTATTTT. This encodes CASSKPGLAVLTTDTQYF.

V and J are TRBV5-6 and TRBJ2-5; TRBD1 aligns across 10 bases. The CDR3 contains 15 residues. Germline CDR1 SGHDT, CDR2 YYEEEE. V gave up 4 bases and J gave up 9 bases; unmatched junction bases: 12. CDR3 in DNA: TGTGCCAGCAGCGGAGACAGGGGGCTAGGTCGATCCCAGTACTTC. Protein: CASSGDRGLGRSQYF.

In regard to this clone: This specimen includes other DNA sequences encoding the same CDR3. V and J are TRBV7-3 and TRBJ2-3; TRBD2 matches 11 bases. This CDR3 spans 16 amino acids. The germline gives CDR1 SGHTA, CDR2 FQGTGA. Losses at the gene ends were 2 bases for V and 1 base for J; bases not matched to a gene: 2. This CDR3 reads CASSLLAGGGTDTQYF. The CDR3 DNA follows: TGTGCCAGCAGCTTATTAGCGGGAGGGGGCACAGATACGCAGTATTTT.

This clone was counted once. The rearrangement links TRBV5-6 to TRBJ2-6; TRBD1 agrees at 11 bases. Looked up from germline, CDR1 is SGHDT and CDR2 is YYEEEE. The CDR3 sequence is 19 residues long. V shed 1 base and J 1 base; nucleotides not matched to a gene: 7. The CDR3 DNA reads as TGTGCCAGCAGCTTGTCCGGGACAGGGGGAATTTCTGGGGCCAACGTCCTGACTTTC. Protein: CASSLSGTGGISGANVLTF.

The chain joins TRBV28 to TRBJ1-1; possibly TRBD1 for D (6 bases). V was shortened by 7 bases and J by 0 bases, with 21 bases between the two germline ends. This CDR3 is 17 amino acids long. The germline CDR1 and CDR2 sequences are MDHEN and SYDVKM. As DNA, the CDR3 is TGTGCCAGCATCCAATCAAGGGGGGGCGCCATGAACACTGAAGCTTTCTTT. This encodes CASIQSRGGAMNTEAFF.

This clone was seen only a few times. The genes are TRBV6-5 and TRBJ1-4, with D possibly TRBD1 on 6 matching bases. V lost 2 bases and J 5 bases, leaving 15 bases between the germline ends. Germline lookup yields CDR1 MNHEY and CDR2 SVGAGI. The CDR3 runs to 16 residues. Written as DNA, the CDR3 is TGTGCCAGCAGTTACCAGGACAGCCGGAAAAATGAAAAACTGTTTTTT. Protein sequence: CASSYQDSRKNEKLFF.

The chain links TRBV29-1 to TRBJ2-7, with 9 bases aligning to TRBD1. CDR3 size: 14 residues. Looked up from germline, CDR1 is SQVTM and CDR2 is ANQGSEA. Trimming took 4 bases from V and 1 from J; bases not matched to a gene: 5. Here the CDR3 reads CSVVMDRGSYEQYF. The CDR3 bases are TGCAGCGTTGTAATGGACAGGGGTTCCTACGAGCAGTACTTC.